The rows below give T cell receptor beta chains drawn from one sample of a study of cytomegalovirus exposure and HLA in healthy donors. Assay: immunoSEQ multiplex PCR; the TCRdb copy retains only in-frame clones and omits some. The sample holds some 210,000 clones, around 73% seen once. Sequencing was performed on PBMCs. The origin of the receptors is a male donor in good health and CMV-seronegative. The CDR3 runs from the conserved cysteine through the conserved F or W. The D gene is left open where the match is weak. Expanded clones get a size class; other rows say once, few or many, or leave the size out.

v_call: TRBV7-2; d_call: NA; j_call: TRBJ1-5; clone_size: NA; cdr3_nt: TGTGCCAGCAGCTCCTATAGTACAGGGAGCAATCAGCCCCAGCATTTT; cdr3_aa: CASSSYSTGSNQPQHF
v_call: TRBV11-2; d_call: NA; j_call: TRBJ2-1; clone_size: NA; cdr3_nt: TGTGCCAGCAGCTCGGGACTTGACAATGAGCAGTTCTTC; cdr3_aa: CASSSGLDNEQFF
v_call: TRBV7-6; d_call: NA; j_call: TRBJ2-7; clone_size: NA; cdr3_nt: TGTGCCAGCAGCCGCGATGAGGGTATGAACGAGCAGTCCTTC; cdr3_aa: CASSRDEGMNEQSF
v_call: TRBV6-5; d_call: NA; j_call: TRBJ2-2; clone_size: NA; cdr3_nt: TGTGGCTCGAAAGAGGGCACCGGGGAGCTGTTTTTT; cdr3_aa: CGSKEGTGELFF
v_call: TRBV19; d_call: NA; j_call: TRBJ1-3; clone_size: NA; cdr3_nt: TGTGCCAGCCCCGGGATGGGCCGTGGAAACACCATATATTTT; cdr3_aa: CASPGMGRGNTIYF
v_call: TRBV2; d_call: NA; j_call: TRBJ1-1; clone_size: few; cdr3_nt: TGTGCCAGCAGTATGGGCCGAAACACTGAAGCTTTCTTT; cdr3_aa: CASSMGRNTEAFF
v_call: TRBV27; d_call: TRBD2; j_call: TRBJ2-5; clone_size: NA; cdr3_nt: TGTGCCAGCAGTTTTCCCGCGGGGGGGACCCAGTACTTC; cdr3_aa: CASSFPAGGTQYF
v_call: TRBV6-6; d_call: TRBD1; j_call: TRBJ1-2; clone_size: few; cdr3_nt: TGTGCCAGCAACCCGGGACAGGAGCTCTATGGCTACACCTTC; cdr3_aa: CASNPGQELYGYTF
v_call: TRBV5-6; d_call: NA; j_call: TRBJ2-5; clone_size: NA; cdr3_nt: TGTGCCAGCAGGCCACAGGGTTTCTTAAAGACCCAGTACTTC; cdr3_aa: CASRPQGFLKTQYF
v_call: TRBV7-2; d_call: TRBD2; j_call: TRBJ2-7; clone_size: once; cdr3_nt: TGTGCCAGCGGCTCGTTCAGCGGGAGAGGCGACGAGCAGTACTTC; cdr3_aa: CASGSFSGRGDEQYF
v_call: TRBV19; d_call: TRBD2; j_call: TRBJ2-2; clone_size: NA; cdr3_nt: TGTGCCACCCGACCTGCGGGAGGGCCAAACACCGGGGAGCTGTTTTTT; cdr3_aa: CATRPAGGPNTGELFF
v_call: TRBV19; d_call: NA; j_call: TRBJ2-1; clone_size: once; cdr3_nt: TGTGCCAGTAGTATCTTGGGGGCAGTCAGTGATGAGCAGTTCTTC; cdr3_aa: CASSILGAVSDEQFF
v_call: TRBV2; d_call: TRBD1; j_call: TRBJ2-5; clone_size: NA; cdr3_nt: TGTGCCAGCAGGGCCCGTGACAGGGATGGAAAGACCCAGTACTTC; cdr3_aa: CASRARDRDGKTQYF
v_call: TRBV5-1; d_call: NA; j_call: TRBJ2-1; clone_size: NA; cdr3_nt: TGCGCCAGCAGCTTGGAGGGGGTGGATGAGCAGTTCTTC; cdr3_aa: CASSLEGVDEQFF
v_call: TRBV6-1; d_call: TRBD1; j_call: TRBJ1-2; clone_size: NA; cdr3_nt: TGTGCCAGCAGTGACCACCGGACAGGGGGGGGGAATAACTATGGCTACACCTTC; cdr3_aa: CASSDHRTGGGNNYGYTF
v_call: TRBV27; d_call: NA; j_call: TRBJ1-5; clone_size: NA; cdr3_nt: TGTGCCAGCAGTGTTACAGCGGCTGGAGGCAATCAGCCCCAGCATTTT; cdr3_aa: CASSVTAAGGNQPQHF
v_call: TRBV5-8; d_call: NA; j_call: TRBJ1-3; clone_size: NA; cdr3_nt: TGTGCCAGCAGCCCACTACAGGGAGGGCGTGCAAACGCTGGAAACACCATATATTTT; cdr3_aa: CASSPLQGGRANAGNTIYF
v_call: TRBV11-1; d_call: NA; j_call: TRBJ1-1; clone_size: NA; cdr3_nt: TGTGCCAGCAGCTTACGGGATATAACAAACACTGAAGCTTTCTTT; cdr3_aa: CASSLRDITNTEAFF
v_call: TRBV29-1; d_call: NA; j_call: TRBJ1-1; clone_size: few; cdr3_nt: TGCAGCGTTGAAAGCTCGACTGAAGCTTTCTTT; cdr3_aa: CSVESSTEAFF
v_call: TRBV9; d_call: TRBD2; j_call: TRBJ2-1; clone_size: NA; cdr3_nt: TGTGCCAGCAGCCCAGCCGGGACTAGGAACAATGAGCAGTTCTTC; cdr3_aa: CASSPAGTRNNEQFF
v_call: TRBV6-1; d_call: TRBD1; j_call: TRBJ2-3; clone_size: NA; cdr3_nt: TGTGCCAGCGGGGACAGGGGGCGAGATACGCAGTATTTT; cdr3_aa: CASGDRGRDTQYF
v_call: TRBV10-2; d_call: TRBD1; j_call: TRBJ1-5; clone_size: NA; cdr3_nt: TGCGCCAGCAGTGAGTCGACAGGGAGCAATCAGCCCCAGCATTTT; cdr3_aa: CASSESTGSNQPQHF
v_call: TRBV5-1; d_call: TRBD1; j_call: TRBJ2-3; clone_size: NA; cdr3_nt: TGCGCCAGCAGCAGAACAGGGGGTGATACGCAGTATTTT; cdr3_aa: CASSRTGGDTQYF
v_call: TRBV27; d_call: NA; j_call: TRBJ2-3; clone_size: NA; cdr3_nt: TGTGCCAGCAGTGTTACCCCAACGGGAGATACGCAGTATTTT; cdr3_aa: CASSVTPTGDTQYF
v_call: TRBV10-1; d_call: NA; j_call: TRBJ2-1; clone_size: once; cdr3_nt: TGCGCCAGCAGTGAGAACATATTCGGACAGAGCTCCTACAATGAGCAGTTCTTC; cdr3_aa: CASSENIFGQSSYNEQFF
v_call: TRBV9; d_call: NA; j_call: TRBJ1-2; clone_size: NA; cdr3_nt: TGTGCCAGCAGCGTAGGGCCAAAGGGAGGCTATGGCTACACCTTC; cdr3_aa: CASSVGPKGGYGYTF
v_call: TRBV5-1; d_call: TRBD1; j_call: TRBJ1-4; clone_size: NA; cdr3_nt: TGCGCCAGCAGCTTGGGGGGGACAGGGGTTACTTCTGAAAAACTGTTTTTT; cdr3_aa: CASSLGGTGVTSEKLFF
v_call: TRBV11-1; d_call: TRBD1; j_call: TRBJ1-1; clone_size: NA; cdr3_nt: TGTGCCAGCAGCTTAAGGGTCGGGACAGGGGCGTACACTGAAGCTTTCTTT; cdr3_aa: CASSLRVGTGAYTEAFF
v_call: TRBV7-7; d_call: NA; j_call: TRBJ2-5; clone_size: NA; cdr3_nt: TGTGCTAGCAGCCCCTCCCCTGGGAGGGAGACCCAGTACTTC; cdr3_aa: CASSPSPGRETQYF
v_call: TRBV7-9; d_call: NA; j_call: TRBJ2-7; clone_size: once; cdr3_nt: TGTGCCAGCAGCTTAGTTCCAGGGGCCGAGCAGTACTTC; cdr3_aa: CASSLVPGAEQYF
v_call: TRBV7-2; d_call: NA; j_call: TRBJ2-1; clone_size: NA; cdr3_nt: TGTGCCAGCAGCTTATCCTTTGTGCAGGATGAGCAGTTCTTC; cdr3_aa: CASSLSFVQDEQFF
v_call: TRBV15; d_call: NA; j_call: TRBJ2-2; clone_size: NA; cdr3_nt: TGTGCCACCAGCAGAGAGGGAGTTCACTCCGCGAACACCGGGGAGCTGTTTTTT; cdr3_aa: CATSREGVHSANTGELFF
v_call: TRBV5-1; d_call: TRBD2; j_call: TRBJ2-3; clone_size: NA; cdr3_nt: TGCGCCAGCAGCTTGGAGCGGGAGGGGCTAGATACGCAGTATTTT; cdr3_aa: CASSLEREGLDTQYF
v_call: TRBV18; d_call: NA; j_call: TRBJ1-5; clone_size: NA; cdr3_nt: TGTGCCAGCTCCCCCGACACGAACCCCAATCAGCCCCAGCATTTT; cdr3_aa: CASSPDTNPNQPQHF
v_call: TRBV2; d_call: TRBD2; j_call: TRBJ2-1; clone_size: NA; cdr3_nt: TGTGCCAGCAGGGGGACTAGCGGGAGGGGGTACAATGAGCAGTTCTTC; cdr3_aa: CASRGTSGRGYNEQFF
v_call: TRBV2; d_call: NA; j_call: TRBJ2-2; clone_size: NA; cdr3_nt: TGTGCCAGCAGTGGGACAAGGGCCGGGGAGCTGTTTTTT; cdr3_aa: CASSGTRAGELFF
v_call: TRBV7-9; d_call: TRBD1; j_call: TRBJ1-1; clone_size: NA; cdr3_nt: TGTGCCAGCAGCCTCGGGACAGCGAACACTGAAGCTTTCTTT; cdr3_aa: CASSLGTANTEAFF
v_call: TRBV5-1; d_call: NA; j_call: TRBJ2-5; clone_size: NA; cdr3_nt: TGCGCCAGCAGGCCAGGGGGGTGGGAGACCCAGTACTTC; cdr3_aa: CASRPGGWETQYF
v_call: TRBV7-2; d_call: NA; j_call: TRBJ2-7; clone_size: NA; cdr3_nt: TGTGCCAGCACCCCTTACTACGAGCAGTACTTC; cdr3_aa: CASTPYYEQYF
v_call: TRBV7-3; d_call: TRBD1; j_call: TRBJ2-2; clone_size: NA; cdr3_nt: TGTGCCAGCAGCGAGAACAGGGGGCGCTTGGGCACCGGGGAGCTGTTTTTT; cdr3_aa: CASSENRGRLGTGELFF
v_call: TRBV2; d_call: NA; j_call: TRBJ2-1; clone_size: once; cdr3_nt: TGTGCCAGCCGCAAAACGGGGAGTGAGCAGTTCTTC; cdr3_aa: CASRKTGSEQFF
v_call: TRBV10-1; d_call: NA; j_call: TRBJ1-4; clone_size: NA; cdr3_nt: TGCGCCAGCAGTGCTACCCGCGGTGAAAAACTGTTTTTT; cdr3_aa: CASSATRGEKLFF
v_call: TRBV4-1; d_call: NA; j_call: TRBJ1-5; clone_size: many; cdr3_nt: TGCGCCAGCAGCCAAGCGGGGAATCAGCCCCAGCATTTT; cdr3_aa: CASSQAGNQPQHF